Below, 3 T cell receptor beta chains from the same sample are listed, as sequenced in a study of blood T cells in healthy people across ages. The authors ran a second PCR of roughly 7 to 11 cycles using a sample-barcoded 5' primer and a J-beta primer mix. TCRdb reanalysed the 5' RACE reads using MiXCR and keeps one entry per CDR3 protein. The data contain roughly 1.7 million distinct CDR3 sequences, 30% to 40% of them singletons. Sample: blood. The source of these receptors is a woman aged 25 to 39 in good health.

This clonotype was found a few times. The chain links TRBV7-9 to TRBJ2-7, with D hard to call. Between the trimmed V and J ends, which lost 2 bases and 1 base, there was a span of 15 bases. Germline CDR1 and CDR2: SEHNR and FQNEAQ (reference sequence). CDR3 length: 16 amino acids. The CDR3 DNA is TGTGCCAGCAGCTTATCATTTGGCAAGGGATCCTACGAGCAGTACTTC. Amino acid sequence: CASSLSFGKGSYEQYF.

This clonotype was detected only a few times. The CDR3 reads CASSVYALDTDTQYF. The CDR3 coding sequence is TGTGCCAGCAGCGTCTACGCCCTGGACACAGATACGCAGTATTTT. The gene calls are TRBV9 and TRBJ2-3, with D hard to call. Germline V gene data show CDR1 as SGDLS and CDR2 as YYNGEE. CDR3 length equals 15 residues. The germline V and J ends were trimmed by 2 bases and 2 bases, with 12 bases remaining between them.

This clonotype has more than one count but fewer than ten. CDR3 in amino acids: CASSQGQNTGELFF. CDR3 sequence (DNA): TGTGCCAGCAGCCAAGGACAGAACACCGGGGAGCTGTTTTTT. V and J are TRBV4-2 and TRBJ2-2; no clear D gene. Germline V gives CDR1 LGHNA, CDR2 YNFKEQ. The V end lost 1 base, the J end lost 1 base, and 4 bases lay between the germline ends. The CDR3 totals 14 residues.